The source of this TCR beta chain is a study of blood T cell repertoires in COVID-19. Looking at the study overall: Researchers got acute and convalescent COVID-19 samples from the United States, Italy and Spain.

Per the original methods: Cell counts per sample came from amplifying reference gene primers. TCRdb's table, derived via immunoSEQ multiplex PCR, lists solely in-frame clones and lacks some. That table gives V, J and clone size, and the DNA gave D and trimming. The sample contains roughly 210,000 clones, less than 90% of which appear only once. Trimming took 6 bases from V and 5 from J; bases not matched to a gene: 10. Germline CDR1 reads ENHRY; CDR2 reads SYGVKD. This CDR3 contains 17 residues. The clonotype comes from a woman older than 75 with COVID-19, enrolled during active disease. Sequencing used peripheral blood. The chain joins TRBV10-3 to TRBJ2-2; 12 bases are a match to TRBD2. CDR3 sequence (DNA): TGTGCCATCAGGGAAGAACTAGCGGGGGGACGAACCGGGGAGCTGTTTTTT. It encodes CAIREELAGGRTGELFF.